Presented here are 25 T cell receptor beta chains from one specimen sequenced in a study of OX40 agonist ivuxolimab in advanced cancers. Method: immunoSEQ multiplex PCR; TCRdb's copy keeps in-frame clones and lacks some. Altogether around 65,000 clones are present, more than 85% being singletons, with the ten largest covering 0.62%. The sequencing here drew on CD4+ or CD8+ T cells sorted from blood, taken in a trial of the OX40 agonist ivuxolimab. Receptors were obtained from an adult with an advanced solid tumor such as melanoma, head and neck, liver or kidney cancer.

The V and J genes are TRBV6-5 and TRBJ2-7; TRBD1 aligns across 7 bases. The CDR3 is 15 amino acids. With 6 bases clipped from V and 2 bases from J, the junction kept 10 bases outside the gene matches. CDR1 is MNHEY, CDR2 SVGAGI, per germline. The CDR3 sequence is CASSRLGQSPYEQYF. CDR3 nucleotide sequence: TGTGCCAGCAGCCGCTTGGGACAGTCCCCCTACGAGCAGTACTTC.

This rearrangement joins TRBV6-5 to TRBJ2-7; no clear D gene. V was cut by 7 bases and J by 0 bases, with 10 bases left in between. The CDR3 extends over 13 amino acids. Germline-derived CDR1 and CDR2 are MNHEY and SVGAGI. In DNA form, the CDR3 reads TGTGCCAGCATTCCGTTAAGCTCCTACGAGCAGTACTTC. Encoded protein: CASIPLSSYEQYF.

CDR3 loop: CASSATSPSSYNEQFF. The CDR3 DNA reads TGTGCCAGCAGTGCCACTAGCCCAAGCTCCTACAATGAGCAGTTCTTC. J is TRBJ2-1 and V is TRBV6-1; D might be TRBD2 (6 bases). CDR3 length equals 16 residues. Between the trimmed V and J ends, which lost 4 bases and 0 bases, there was a span of 13 bases. The germline gives CDR1 MNHNS, CDR2 SASEGT.

In DNA form, the CDR3 reads TGTGCCAGCAGACTCGACATCGATGGCTACACCTTC. Translated, it gives CASRLDIDGYTF. The chain carries TRBV6-5 and TRBJ1-2, with unresolved D. Germline V gene data show CDR1 as MNHEY and CDR2 as SVGAGI. Trimming stripped 6 bases from V and 6 bases from J, with 11 bases between. The CDR3 covers 12 residues.

CDR3 bases: TGCGCCAGCAGCTTTCAGGGCGATGAGACCCAGTACTTC. This sequence encodes CASSFQGDETQYF. The rearrangement links TRBV5-1 to TRBJ2-5; weak D call: TRBD1 (5 bases). The CDR3 extends over 13 amino acids. V lost 2 bases and J lost 5, with 10 bases in between. Germline V gene sequence: CDR1 SGHRS, CDR2 YFSETQ.

CDR3 nucleotides: TGTGCCAGCAGAGCTCAGACAAGGGCTGGTGATACGCAGTATTTT. Amino acids: CASRAQTRAGDTQYF. This rearrangement joins TRBV25-1 to TRBJ2-3; D gene unclear. The CDR3 extends over 15 amino acids. Germline CDR1 reads MGHDK; CDR2 reads SYGVNS. V was clipped by 6 bases and J by 6 bases, with 19 bases between them.

The chain is built from TRBV5-1 and TRBJ1-2, with 10 bases that match TRBD1. From germline, CDR1 is SGHRS and CDR2 YFSETQ. The CDR3 is 14 residues long. V shed 3 bases, J shed 4 bases, and the junction held 3 bases outside the gene matches. For the CDR3, the DNA is TGCGCCAGCAGCTCTGGACAGGGGGGCTATGGCTACACCTTC. Translated: CASSSGQGGYGYTF.

This chain uses TRBV5-1 with TRBJ2-7; 9 nucleotides agree with TRBD1. In germline, CDR1 is SGHRS, CDR2 YFSETQ. The trim removed 4 bases at V and 3 bases at J, leaving 8 bases unmatched. The CDR3 has 15 amino acids. In DNA form, the CDR3 reads TGCGCCAGCAGCCTAACCGGGACAGGGCTCTACGAGCAGTACTTC. Its translation is CASSLTGTGLYEQYF.

The chain carries TRBV30 and TRBJ2-5; 8 nucleotides match TRBD1. CDR3 size: 14 residues. The ends lost 8 bases at V and 4 bases at J; junction bases unmatched: 12. The germline V gene has CDR1 GTSNPN and CDR2 SVGIG (reference sequence). Here the CDR3 reads CAAQQGAGGETQYF. The CDR3 bases are TGTGCCGCACAGCAGGGGGCGGGTGGAGAGACCCAGTACTTC.

The chain has TRBV11-2 and TRBJ2-4, with a possible D match to TRBD1 (5 bases). V lost 1 base and J lost 4, with 8 bases in between. The length of the CDR3 is 14 residues. Germline V gene lookup returns CDR1 SGHAT and CDR2 FQNNGV. The CDR3 is CASSLVSGKNIQYF. The DNA of the CDR3 is TGTGCCAGCAGCTTAGTTTCAGGGAAAAACATTCAGTACTTC.

The chain combines TRBV19 with TRBJ2-1; perhaps TRBD2 as D (6 bases). V was clipped by 10 bases and J by 3 bases, with 16 bases between them. Per the germline V gene, CDR1 is LNHDA and CDR2 is SQIVND (reference sequence). The CDR3 contains 14 residues. The CDR3 protein is CATTGTGFYNEQFF. In DNA, the CDR3 is TGTGCCACCACCGGGACTGGGTTCTACAATGAGCAGTTCTTC.

The chain combines TRBV6-6 with TRBJ2-7, with a tentative D call TRBD2 (5 bases). The V end was cut by 3 bases, the J end by 6 bases, with 9 bases between. The CDR3 loop spans 12 amino acids. The germline V gene has CDR1 MNHNY and CDR2 SVGAGI (reference sequence). In DNA, the CDR3 is TGTGCCAGCAGTTATAGCGTTCTCGAGCAGTACTTC. This encodes CASSYSVLEQYF.

This chain connects TRBV30 to TRBJ1-1; D is unclear. With 5 bases removed from V and 5 bases from J, the gap between germline ends came to 15 bases. The CDR3 extends over 13 amino acids. CDR1 is GTSNPN, CDR2 SVGIG, per germline (reference sequence). The CDR3: CAWGESVGTEAFF. CDR3 in DNA: TGTGCCTGGGGTGAATCGGTGGGTACTGAAGCTTTCTTT.

The chain is built from TRBV2 and TRBJ2-7; maybe TRBD1 (6 bases). The CDR3 is made up of 13 amino acids. Trimming left V 11 bases short and J 1 base short, with 15 bases between. CDR1 and CDR2 (germline): SNHLY, FYNNEI. The CDR3 sequence: CASHRVRSYEQYF. The DNA for the CDR3 is TGTGCCTCCCACAGGGTACGGTCCTACGAGCAGTACTTC.

The chain carries TRBV11-3 and TRBJ1-5; no definite D call. There are 16 residues in the CDR3. Germline V lookup: CDR1 SGHNT, CDR2 YENEEA. The V end lost 0 bases, the J end lost 2 bases, and 11 bases lay between the germline ends. The CDR3 reads CASSLDGEEGNQPQHF. CDR3 coding DNA: TGTGCCAGCAGCTTAGACGGTGAGGAGGGCAATCAGCCCCAGCATTTT.

The CDR3 DNA follows: TGCGCCAGCAGCTTTTCCCCCGGTTGGGCGGCAAACAATGAGCAGTTCTTC. It is translated as CASSFSPGWAANNEQFF. The J gene is TRBJ2-1, the V gene TRBV5-1; D unresolved. The CDR3 extends over 17 amino acids. Trimming shortened V by 2 bases and J by 5 bases, and 20 bases separated the two germline ends. CDR1 and CDR2 from the germline V gene are SGHRS and YFSETQ.

This chain links TRBV5-1 with TRBJ2-7; TRBD1 matches 9 bases. From germline, CDR1 is SGHRS and CDR2 YFSETQ. The CDR3 is 15 residues long. The CDR3 region is CASKRADRGVYEQYF. DNA for the CDR3: TGCGCTAGTAAAAGGGCGGACAGGGGAGTTTACGAGCAGTACTTC.

The chain uses TRBV12-5 and TRBJ2-1; TRBD2 matches at 7 bases. Per the germline V gene, CDR1 is LGHNT and CDR2 is FRNRAP. V was clipped by 6 bases and J by 12 bases; unmatched bases: 8. The CDR3 contains 12 residues. The CDR3 DNA follows: TGTGCTAGTGGCTGGGACTATTTGCGGCAGTTCTTC. Protein product: CASGWDYLRQFF. Full variable domain (missing parts from reference TRBV12-5 and TRBJ2-1): DARVTQTPRHKVTEMGQEVTMRCQPILGHNTVFWYRQTMMQGLELLAYFRNRAPLDDSGMPKDRFSAEMPDATLATLKIQPSEPRDSAVYFCASGWDYLRQFFGPGTRLTVL.

The V gene is TRBV19, the J gene TRBJ2-3; TRBD1 aligns across 10 bases. Trimming removed 7 bases from V and 5 bases from J; junction bases left unmatched: 6. The CDR3 is 14 amino acids. Germline V lookup: CDR1 LNHDA, CDR2 SQIVND (reference sequence). As DNA, the CDR3 is TGTGCCAGTAACGGACAGGGGGGAGTAGATACGCAGTATTTT. Translated: CASNGQGGVDTQYF. Supplemented by reference TRBV19 and TRBJ2-3, the full variable domain reads DGGITQSPKYLFRKEGQNVTLSCEQNLNHDAMYWYRQDPGQGLRLIYYSQIVNDFQKGDIAEGYSVSREKKESFPLTVTSAQKNPTAFYLCASNGQGGVDTQYFGPGTRLTVL.

The V call is TRBV11-2, the J call TRBJ1-1; D gene uncertain. Trimming stripped 2 bases from V and 5 bases from J, with 6 bases between. The V gene's germline CDR1 is SGHAT and CDR2 FQNNGV. This CDR3 comprises 12 residues. The CDR3 spells CASSLQETEAFF. CDR3 bases: TGTGCCAGCAGCTTACAAGAGACTGAAGCTTTCTTT.

V usage is TRBV10-3 and J usage is TRBJ2-1, with 7 nucleotides matching TRBD2. CDR1 is ENHRY, CDR2 SYGVKD, per germline. V dropped 10 bases and J dropped 5; count of bases not matched to a gene: 5. This CDR3 contains 12 residues. CDR3 DNA sequence: TGTGCCACCTGGGGGGGGAACAATGAGCAGTTCTTC. It codes for CATWGGNNEQFF.

As DNA, the CDR3 is TGTGCCAGTAGTTTTAACCCTGGGACAGGGGAAACCTACGAGCAGTACTTC. This gives the protein CASSFNPGTGETYEQYF. This chain uses TRBV19 with TRBJ2-7; 10 bases agree with TRBD1. Germline V gene sequence: CDR1 LNHDA, CDR2 SQIVND (reference sequence). The CDR3 runs 17 residues. With V trimmed by 5 bases and J by 2 bases, 12 bases remained unmatched.

Comments on this clone: This sample includes further DNA sequences coding for the same CDR3. V usage is TRBV6-6 and J usage is TRBJ1-4; 8 bases are a match to TRBD1. With 6 bases clipped from V and 7 bases from J, the junction kept 7 bases outside the gene matches. The CDR3 consists of 14 residues. Germline V gene data show CDR1 as MNHNY and CDR2 as SVGAGI (reference sequence). The CDR3 region has the DNA TGTGCCAGCAGCCCACCAGGGGGCGGTGAAAAACTGTTTTTT. Its translation is CASSPPGGGEKLFF.

The V call is TRBV9, the J call TRBJ1-1; D is undetermined. Germline V gives CDR1 SGDLS, CDR2 YYNGEE. Trimming took off 3 bases at V and 1 base at J, with 10 bases between the two ends. The CDR3 runs 14 residues. Written as DNA, the CDR3 is TGTGCCAGCAGCGGATATAAGAGGAACACTGAAGCTTTCTTT. Translation gives CASSGYKRNTEAFF. Full variable domain (remainder filled in from reference TRBV9 and TRBJ1-1): DSGVTQTPKHLITATGQRVTLRCSPRSGDLSVYWYQQSLDQGLQFLIQYYNGEERAKGNILERFSAQQFPDLHSELNLSSLELGDSALYFCASSGYKRNTEAFFGQGTRLTVV.

This chain uses TRBV4-2 with TRBJ2-1; a possible D gene is TRBD2 (6 bases). This CDR3 has 12 residues. V dropped 4 bases and J dropped 7 bases, with 8 bases sitting between them. Germline V lookup: CDR1 LGHNA, CDR2 YNFKEQ. The CDR3 reads CASSRGGNEQFF. Here the CDR3 DNA reads TGTGCCAGCAGCCGTGGGGGGAATGAGCAGTTCTTC.